This T cell receptor beta chain was sequenced during a study of blood T cells in healthy people across ages. PBMCs, at least 7 million per sample, were isolated. A second about 6 to 12 cycle PCR used barcoded and J-beta primers. TCRdb processed the 5' RACE reads anew with MiXCR; each CDR3 protein has one entry. Of roughly 1.5 million distinct CDR3 sequences detected, approximately 39% appear once; the ten largest clones hold less than 5%. Concerning this clonotype: As yet, its antigen is unknown.

Study-wide points: Getting older went along with TCR beta diversity per million T cells dropping roughly linearly.

Sequences were obtained from blood. The receptor's source is a woman younger than 30 in good health.

The CDR3 coding sequence is TGTGCCAGCACCTCAGGACAGGGGACCACAGATACGCAGTATTTT. This sequence encodes CASTSGQGTTDTQYF. The rearrangement uses TRBV7-9 and TRBJ2-3; 9 nucleotides agree with TRBD1. V dropped 7 bases and J dropped 2; count of bases not matched to a gene: 7. This CDR3 has 15 amino acids. Germline V CDR1 and CDR2: SEHNR, FQNEAQ (reference sequence).